The T cell receptor beta chain under discussion was sequenced for a study of T cell responses to AZD1222 COVID-19 vaccine. Study-level results: Regions 160-218 and 743-854 dominated among vaccine-associated CD4 TCRs spanning spike. Spike-specific TCR breadth and depth rose after two AZD1222 doses. Baseline antibody screening turned up just 6 or 7 seropositive AZD1222 recipients.

Germline V gene lookup returns CDR1 LGHDT and CDR2 YNNKEL (reference sequence). The length of the CDR3 is 16 residues. V was cut by 4 bases and J by 2 bases, with 16 bases left in between. The table lists this clone with a count of one. Its antigen is still unknown. Sequenced by immunoSEQ multiplex PCR; TCRdb stores in-frame clones only, minus some. The table shows approximately 180,000 clones, with 90% occurring only once. V gene TRBV3-1 (or the pseudogene TRBV3-2) combines with J gene TRBJ2-3; D possibly corresponds to TRBD1 (5 bases). Source: peripheral blood, taken on day 0 of AZD1222 vaccination. The TCR originated in an adult in good health. CDR3 DNA: TGTGCCAGCAGCCCGCTAGACAGCCAAGCCACAGATACGCAGTATTTT. Translated, it gives CASSPLDSQATDTQYF.